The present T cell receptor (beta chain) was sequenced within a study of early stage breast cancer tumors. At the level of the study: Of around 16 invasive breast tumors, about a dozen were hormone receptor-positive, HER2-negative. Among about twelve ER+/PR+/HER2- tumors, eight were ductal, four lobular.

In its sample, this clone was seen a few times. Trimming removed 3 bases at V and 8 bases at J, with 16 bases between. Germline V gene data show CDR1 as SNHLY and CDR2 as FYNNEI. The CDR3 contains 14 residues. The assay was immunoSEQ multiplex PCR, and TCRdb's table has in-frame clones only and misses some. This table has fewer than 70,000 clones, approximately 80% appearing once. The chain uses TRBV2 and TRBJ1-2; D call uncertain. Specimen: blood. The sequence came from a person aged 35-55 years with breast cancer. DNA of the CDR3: TGTGCCAGCAGTGATCCCCAGGTGGCTAGAGGCTACACCTTC. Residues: CASSDPQVARGYTF.